The rows below give T cell receptor beta chains drawn from one sample of a study of control samples from healthy donors and cancer patients. The repertoire was sequenced with immunoSEQ multiplex PCR; TCRdb's copy has only in-frame clones and lacks some. The sample has 60,000 to 75,000 clones, approximately 84% seen once; the top ten hold roughly 28%. The sample consisted of blood. The receptors here all came from a man over 45 in good health. CDR3s include the opening cysteine and the closing phenylalanine or tryptophan. The order of the fields is V gene, J gene, D gene, clone size, CDR3 DNA, CDR3 protein. The D gene is left open where the match is weak. Part of the rows lack a size; the others show once, few, many or a class for expanded clones.

TRBV30,TRBJ1-4,NA,NA,TGTGCCTGGAGTGTACGACAGATTAATGAAAAACTGTTTTTT,CAWSVRQINEKLFF
TRBV10-3,TRBJ1-6,NA,NA,TGTGCCATAAGGGGGGCAGGGGTGAATTCACCCCTCCACTTT,CAIRGAGVNSPLHF
TRBV29-1,TRBJ1-2,NA,NA,TGCAGCGTTGAAGGCAGGGAGATAGGCTACACCTTC,CSVEGREIGYTF
TRBV6-2/TRBV6-3,TRBJ1-1,TRBD1,NA,TGTGCCAGCAGTTTCCCTCTCTCCCCCAGGGGGCAGGACACTGAAGCTTTCTTT,CASSFPLSPRGQDTEAFF
TRBV5-1,TRBJ1-3,NA,few,TGCGCCAGCAGGTCAGGGGTTGGTTCTGGAAACACCATATATTTT,CASRSGVGSGNTIYF
TRBV9,TRBJ1-6,NA,NA,TGTGCCAGCAGCGTAGCACAGCAGTATAATTCACCCCTCCACTTT,CASSVAQQYNSPLHF
TRBV15,TRBJ2-5,NA,NA,TGTGCCACCAGCAGAGGGGTCACGGAGACCCAGTACTTC,CATSRGVTETQYF
TRBV7-9,TRBJ2-1,TRBD2,NA,TGTGCCAGCAGCTTCCAGCGGGAGATGGATGAGCAGTTCTTC,CASSFQREMDEQFF
TRBV5-4,TRBJ2-7,TRBD1,NA,TGTGCCAGCAGCCCCCGACAGGGGGCCTACGAGCAGTACTTC,CASSPRQGAYEQYF
TRBV7-2,TRBJ2-7,TRBD2,NA,TGTGCCAGCAGTTCGACTAGCGGCTACGAGCAGTACTTC,CASSSTSGYEQYF
TRBV4-1,TRBJ2-3,TRBD2,NA,TGCGCCAGCAGCCAAGAGGGCGGGGGGGACACAGATACGCAGTATTTT,CASSQEGGGDTDTQYF
TRBV24-1,TRBJ1-3,NA,NA,TGTGCCACCAGTCTGGGGCCTGGAAACACCATATATTTT,CATSLGPGNTIYF
TRBV29-1,TRBJ1-1,NA,NA,TGCAGCGTTGAAGATCGTGAGGGACCGAACACTGAAGCTTTCTTT,CSVEDREGPNTEAFF
TRBV19,TRBJ2-7,NA,NA,TGTGCCAGTAGTATAGATCGTGGGAGGAGCTACGAGCAGTACTTC,CASSIDRGRSYEQYF
TRBV7-6,TRBJ1-2,TRBD1,once,TGTGCCAGCAGCTTGACAGGGGGCGTCTATGGCTACACCTTC,CASSLTGGVYGYTF
TRBV28,TRBJ2-6,NA,NA,TGTGCCAGCAGTTTTTTTGGCTCTGGGGCCAACGTCCTGACTTTC,CASSFFGSGANVLTF
TRBV7-3,TRBJ2-7,NA,NA,TGTGCCAGCAGCCCCTTAGTTGGAAGTGGCGAGCAGTACTTC,CASSPLVGSGEQYF
TRBV4-1,TRBJ2-5,TRBD2,NA,TGCGCCAGCAGCCAAGTTAGCGGGAGGACGGGGACCCAGTACTTC,CASSQVSGRTGTQYF
TRBV7-3,TRBJ1-2,NA,NA,TGTGCCAGCAGCCCTAACCGACAGACTTCTACGAGCTACACCTTC,CASSPNRQTSTSYTF
TRBV5-8,TRBJ2-1,NA,once,TGTGCCAGCAGCTTGGCCAGGGGGGGTGAGCAGTTCTTC,CASSLARGGEQFF
TRBV19,TRBJ2-4,TRBD2,once,TGTGCCAGTAGTCAGATGGAGAGCGGGGGGAAAAACATTCAGTACTTC,CASSQMESGGKNIQYF
TRBV6-5,TRBJ2-2,NA,NA,TGTGCCAGCTGTCTGAGTCGCCCTATTACCGGGGAGCTGTTTTTT,CASCLSRPITGELFF
TRBV30,TRBJ2-7,NA,NA,TGTGCCTGGAGTGTAGGAGGGGTTAGCTCCTACGAGCAGTACTTC,CAWSVGGVSSYEQYF
TRBV13,TRBJ2-4,NA,NA,TGTGCCAGCAGCTTATCCGGGGGCGTAGACTCCGTAGCCAAAAACATTCAGTACTTC,CASSLSGGVDSVAKNIQYF
TRBV5-5,TRBJ1-1,TRBD1,NA,TGTGCCAGCAGCTTGGTGGGGGGACAGGGGATCGCTGAAGCTTTCTTT,CASSLVGGQGIAEAFF
TRBV18,TRBJ2-5,NA,NA,TGTGCCAGCTCACCACCCCAAGTTCCTCAAGAGACCCAGTACTTC,CASSPPQVPQETQYF
TRBV6-1,TRBJ1-4,NA,NA,TGTGCCAGCAGTGAAGGGCGGGGTTTAAGGGAAAAACTGTTTTTT,CASSEGRGLREKLFF
TRBV7-2,TRBJ2-1,NA,NA,TGTGCCAGCAGCTTAGGAGTCAATGAGCAGTTCTTC,CASSLGVNEQFF
TRBV29-1,TRBJ1-5,NA,NA,TGCAGCGTTGGGCACAGCAATCAGCCCCAGCATTTT,CSVGHSNQPQHF
TRBV19,TRBJ1-6,NA,NA,TGTGCCAGTAGTACGGACGGGCGAGGTTCACCCCTCCACTTT,CASSTDGRGSPLHF
TRBV6-6,TRBJ1-1,NA,NA,TGTGCCAGCAGTCTACAGGGTCGATATAATATGAACACTGAAGCTTTCTTT,CASSLQGRYNMNTEAFF
TRBV6-6,TRBJ2-1,NA,NA,TGTGCCAGCAGACCGCAGGGTCTCCCCAATGAGCAGTTCTTC,CASRPQGLPNEQFF
TRBV25-1,TRBJ2-1,NA,NA,TGTGCCAGCTCCTTGAAGGTTGTGGCGGACAATGAGCAGTTCTTC,CASSLKVVADNEQFF
TRBV27,TRBJ1-1,TRBD1,NA,TGTGCCAGCAGTTTATCCCAGGGGGGGATACACTACACTGAAGCTTTCTTT,CASSLSQGGIHYTEAFF
TRBV7-9,TRBJ2-1,TRBD2,NA,TGTGCCAGCAGCCTACTAGCGGGAGGAGGGTCGTCCTACAATGAGCAGTTCTTC,CASSLLAGGGSSYNEQFF
TRBV14,TRBJ1-2,NA,NA,TGTGCCAGCAGGGAGACAGGCTTGCTCCTGAGCTACACCTTC,CASRETGLLLSYTF
TRBV13,TRBJ2-7,NA,few,TGTGCCAGCAGCTTAGGCGGGAGCATGGTGTACGAGCAGTACTTC,CASSLGGSMVYEQYF
TRBV5-1,TRBJ1-4,TRBD1,NA,TGCGCCAGCAGCCCACAGGGGGCCCACCATACTAATGAAAAACTGTTTTTT,CASSPQGAHHTNEKLFF
TRBV18,TRBJ1-4,NA,NA,TGTGCCAGCTCACCTGAGGCCGTAACTAATGAAAAACTGTTTTTT,CASSPEAVTNEKLFF
TRBV9,TRBJ1-2,NA,NA,TGTGCCAGCAGCGTAGGACAATCCGGGATCTATGGCTACACCTTC,CASSVGQSGIYGYTF
TRBV14,TRBJ2-1,TRBD2,NA,TGTGCCAGCAGCCTCCTCTGGCGGGAGGGCAATGAGCAGTTCTTC,CASSLLWREGNEQFF
TRBV6-2/TRBV6-3,TRBJ1-5,NA,NA,TGTGCCAGCAGTTATAGTGGGGCTTTGAGCAATCAGCCCCAGCATTTT,CASSYSGALSNQPQHF
TRBV1,TRBJ2-5,NA,once,TGCACCAGCAGTTGGACTAGCGGACCACAAGAGACCCAGTACTTC,CTSSWTSGPQETQYF
TRBV27,TRBJ2-3,NA,NA,TGTGCCAGCACCTTCTACCCGGGGACCGGCTCGCAGTATTTT,CASTFYPGTGSQYF
TRBV19,TRBJ1-5,TRBD1,NA,TGTGCCAGTAGCCCGACAGGGAATCAGCCCCAGCATTTT,CASSPTGNQPQHF
TRBV29-1,TRBJ1-1,NA,NA,TGCAGCGTGACTGGCGGGCTGAACACTGAAGCTTTCTTT,CSVTGGLNTEAFF
TRBV28,TRBJ1-1,NA,NA,TGTGCCAGCACCCTACAGGGATTCACTGAAGCTTTCTTT,CASTLQGFTEAFF
TRBV6-2/TRBV6-3,TRBJ2-4,TRBD2,NA,TGTGCCAGCAGTTACCCAATAGCGGGGCAGGGCAAAAACATTCAGTACTTC,CASSYPIAGQGKNIQYF
TRBV3-1/TRBV3-2,TRBJ2-7,NA,NA,TGTGCCAGCAGCCAACAGTTCTCGACCTACGAGCAGTACTTC,CASSQQFSTYEQYF